This T cell receptor beta chain appears in the sequencing data of a study of blood T cells in healthy people across ages (dated by TCRdb to the mid-2010s). General notes on the study: In model experiments, template switching captured about one uniquely barcoded TCR beta cDNA molecule for every two T cells. Two additional independent replicas of 1 million unique cDNA reads from the same blood draw were analyzed for two donors (one aged 18 to 30 and one aged 80 or older). To track age-related changes in TCR beta repertoire diversity, the study relied on deep sequencing normalized with unique cDNA molecular identifiers. Four age groups were formed from the donors: young (average approximately 17 years), middle-aged (just under 40), aged (roughly 56) and long-lived (82). Points the paper makes about the study in general: As age increased, observed TCR beta diversity per million T cells dropped in a roughly linear way, and a significant reduction was already evident by age about 40. There was a strong correlation between observed TCR beta diversity and the percentage of naive T cells measured by flow cytometry. Because the CMV infection status of the donors was unknown, age-related changes in expanded clonotypes may potentially have been confounded. Total diversity estimates from one million sequenced T cells were considered lower bounds and underestimates. The long-lived group showed more naive CD4+ T cells, fewer expanded clones and increased TCR diversity than the aged group, suggesting age selection. Conclusive comparison of naive and antigen-experienced compartments was prevented by the profiling of bulk unsorted PBMCs.

CDR1 and CDR2 are read off the germline V gene as SGHRS and YFSETQ. From cysteine to phenylalanine, the CDR3 is 17 amino acids long. This entry keeps only the CDR3 DNA: 51 bases, framed from base 1. V is trimmed back by 4 bases and J by 5 bases, and the junction contains 14 bases that no gene match accounts for. Library creation used 5' RACE. The sequencer was an Illumina HiSeq 2500. A second PCR of about 6 to 11 cycles was performed with a sample-barcoded 5' primer and a J-beta primer mix. A unique molecular identifier was introduced onto each TCR beta cDNA molecule by a template-switch 5' adaptor carrying 12 random nucleotides. Each sample yielded at least 2.5 million CDR3-containing paired-end reads. First-strand cDNA was synthesized from all RNA with the Mint cDNA synthesis kit, primed by a TRBC-specific oligonucleotide. All cDNA was treated with uracil-DNA glycosylase and then went through a first 18-cycle PCR with the universal primers M1SS and BC2_uni_R. The original methods were these. Each sample was normalized by randomly selecting 1 million high-quality reads, each carrying a distinct molecular identifier. Reads with shared molecular identifiers were discarded instead of being binned into consensus sequences. CDR3 identification, clonotype clustering and error correction used MiTCR with a Q25 quality threshold and the strictest error-elimination algorithm. A nonparametric unseen species model with Euler transformation was used to estimate a lower bound on total TCR beta diversity. TCRdb trimmed public reads at Q25 via fastp, called clones via MiXCR and kept in-frame beta chains. Each CDR3 protein gets just one entry, which takes the most common genes and DNA from the rows behind it. Clone size and V and J calls follow TCRdb, not the original study. The sample has more than 500,000 distinct CDR3 sequences on record, about 27% of them singletons. The ten largest clones take up approximately 3.3% of the sample.

By its share of the sample, this clonotype is medium-sized (0.01 to 0.1%). Its target antigen remains unknown. No clone much larger than this one lies a single base away; base qualities are absent. The donors were around 39 Caucasian individuals from Russia, aged roughly 6 to 100 years, who were systemically healthy. Each donor gave approximately 9.4 milliliters of peripheral blood, drawn into EDTA-treated Vacutainer tubes. PBMCs were isolated by Ficoll-Paque density-gradient centrifugation, with at least 6 million obtained per sample. Total RNA was extracted from PBMCs with Trizol reagent, with at least 6 micrograms obtained per sample. For every donor, flow cytometry on a PBMC aliquot measured the percentage of naive CD45RAhigh/CD27high T cells. Another study also made use of these data, one on T cells of mothers and their children. Reported in the second study: Nine systemically healthy Caucasian individuals, comprising three mothers and their six children, were included as donors. cDNA synthesis consumed the entire amount of extracted RNA, loaded at about 1.5 ug RNA in each 15 ul reaction. In the second PCR, sample barcodes and 2-4 random nucleotides were introduced via the M1S primer. Each mother yielded over 8.5 million TCR beta CDR3 reads and each child 2.5 million to 3 million reads. In both related and unrelated pairs, thymic selection shapes the output of TCR recombination in a similar way, with inherited differences having only a minor effect. Normalized repertoire overlap was always found to be slightly, but never significantly, higher in related mother-child pairs than in unrelated mother-child pairs. With a sensitivity of 90 to 100 clones per million clonotypes, no persistent microchimeric T cell clones were detected. Deep NGS was used in the study to compare the TCR beta repertoires of mothers and children and to look for features that separate related mother-child pairs from unrelated individuals. On average, the children were roughly 12 +/- 4 years old, while the mothers were approximately 41 +/- 4 years old. After adapter ligation was performed with NEBNext reagents, the libraries were sequenced on an Illumina HiSeq 2000 with 100+100 nt paired-end reads. Mother and child libraries were prepared a month apart and sequenced in separate runs to prevent cross-contamination. For each donor, somewhere between roughly 500,000 and 2,300,000 distinct TCR beta clonotypes were identified. Naive TCR beta clonotypes were estimated from low-frequency clonotypes matched to each donor's FACS-determined naive share, without sorting.

The origin of this receptor is a boy aged 2 to 10 in good health. The rearranged chain carries TRBV5-1 and TRBJ2-5, with 10 junctional bases fitting TRBD1. Sequenced input: blood. At the DNA level, the sequence is TGCGCCAGCAGCATTCTGACAGGGGGCTTGGGTGTGGAGACCCAGTACTTC. Translation gives CASSILTGGLGVETQYF.